This TCR beta chain was profiled in a study of patients and donors after allogeneic stem cell transplantation. TCRdb reanalysed the RT-PCR reads using MiXCR and keeps one entry per CDR3 protein. The data show a few hundred thousand distinct CDR3 sequences, about 38% seen once. Trimming cost V 0 bases and J 2 bases, with 10 bases left between them. The CDR3 is 15 amino acids. From germline, CDR1 is SGHKS and CDR2 YYEKEE (reference sequence). The rearrangement joins TRBV5-5 to TRBJ2-3, with D unclear. The clonotype was recovered from a human donor who was either an allogeneic HSCT recipient or a stem cell or donor lymphocyte infusion donor (not recorded which). It is not recorded whose cells these are; they may come from a transplant donor. The sequenced sample consisted of blood, either unsorted or a sorted T cell fraction (not recorded which). CDR3 DNA: TGTGCCAGCAGCTTGGGGAGCGTATCCACAGATACGCAGTATTTT. Protein sequence: CASSLGSVSTDTQYF.